A single sample gave rise to the 21 T cell receptor beta chains below, sequenced in a study of blood T cell repertoires in COVID-19. Using immunoSEQ multiplex PCR, the repertoire was profiled, and TCRdb retains in-frame clones only, with some absent. This table has about 210,000 clones, about 90% appearing once. Sequencing was done on a sample of peripheral blood. The receptors stem from a man between 25 and 39 years old with acute or convalescent COVID-19.

This clone was seen a single time. The V and J genes are TRBV14 and TRBJ2-3; 10 bases align to TRBD2. This CDR3 is built from 16 residues. J was trimmed by 2 bases and V by 5 bases; bases with no gene match: 7. CDR1 and CDR2 (germline): SGHDN, FVKESK. CDR3 bases: TGTGCCAGCAGCGTTCGGCTAGCGGGGGCCACAGATACGCAGTATTTT. Its translation: CASSVRLAGATDTQYF.

The chain joins TRBV4-2 to TRBJ2-1; 7 bases match TRBD2. The CDR3 totals 17 residues. Germline V gene data show CDR1 as LGHNA and CDR2 as YNFKEQ. The ends lost 4 bases at V and 7 bases at J; junction bases unmatched: 16. The CDR3 sequence: CASSRLKSGGRGNEQFF. The DNA for the CDR3 is TGTGCCAGCAGCCGCCTCAAATCTGGGGGGAGGGGAAATGAGCAGTTCTTC.

For the CDR3, the DNA is TGCGCCAGCAGCTCGGGGGACAGGGGTTCACCCCTCCACTTT. As protein: CASSSGDRGSPLHF. The chain combines TRBV5-1 with TRBJ1-6, with TRBD1 matching 10 bases. The germline gives CDR1 SGHRS, CDR2 YFSETQ. The J segment lost 9 bases and the V segment lost 3 bases, leaving 3 bases of the junction unmatched. This CDR3 spans 14 amino acids. The full variable domain, completed using reference TRBV5-1 and TRBJ1-6, is KAGVTQTPRYLIKTRGQQVTLSCSPISGHRSVSWYQQTPGQGLQFLFEYFSETQRNKGNFPGRFSGRQFSNSRSEMNVSTLELGDSALYLCASSSGDRGSPLHFGNGTRLTVT.

The V and J genes are TRBV7-9 and TRBJ1-2, with 8 positions matching TRBD1. The CDR3 is 17 residues long. CDR1 and CDR2 from the germline V gene are SEHNR and FQNEAQ (reference sequence). Unmatched junction bases numbered 13, after V lost 2 bases and J lost 5 bases. The CDR3 sequence is CASSLPTGARSMYGYTF. The CDR3 region has the DNA TGTGCCAGCAGCTTACCGACAGGGGCCCGTTCCATGTATGGCTACACCTTC.

The chain combines TRBV15 with TRBJ1-3; D is unclear. The V end was cut by 1 base, the J end by 7 bases, with 17 bases between. The CDR3 totals 16 residues. Per germline, CDR1 LNHNV and CDR2 YYDKDF (reference sequence). DNA for the CDR3: TGTGCCACCAGCAGAGCCCTGGGTCCGGGGATGAACACCATATATTTT. Its protein product is CATSRALGPGMNTIYF.

The genes are TRBV9 and TRBJ2-3, with 7 bases matching TRBD2. Germline V lookup: CDR1 SGDLS, CDR2 YYNGEE. V dropped 4 bases and J dropped 0; count of bases not matched to a gene: 2. This CDR3 contains 14 residues. The CDR3 is CASSLSGSTDTQYF. CDR3 bases: TGTGCCAGCAGCCTTAGCGGGAGCACAGATACGCAGTATTTT.

The J gene is TRBJ2-7, the V gene TRBV6-5; the D is unclear. V lost 0 bases to trimming and J lost 3 bases, with 6 bases between them. Per germline, CDR1 MNHEY and CDR2 SVGAGI. CDR3 length: 13 amino acids. CDR3 residues: CASSYSFNYEQYF. The CDR3 DNA reads as TGTGCCAGCAGTTACTCGTTCAACTACGAGCAGTACTTC.

The chain couples TRBV7-9 to TRBJ2-7; D unclear. Germline assignment: CDR1 SEHNR and CDR2 FQNEAQ (reference sequence). This CDR3 contains 13 residues. V was clipped by 3 bases and J by 3 bases, with 9 bases between them. In DNA, the CDR3 is TGTGCCAGCAGCTTTAACAGAGACTACGAGCAGTACTTC. It specifies CASSFNRDYEQYF.

The rearrangement links TRBV6-5 to TRBJ2-7; possible D gene TRBD1, 5 bases. The CDR3 has 13 residues. Germline CDR1 MNHEY, CDR2 SVGAGI. The V gene lost 6 bases and the J gene lost 3 bases, with 12 bases spanning the gap. CDR3 sequence: CASSRQRDYEQYF. The CDR3 DNA reads TGTGCCAGCAGCAGACAGCGAGACTACGAGCAGTACTTC.

The rearrangement joins TRBV6-5 to TRBJ1-5, with no clear D. CDR3 length equals 13 residues. V was cut by 8 bases and J by 8 bases, with 16 bases left in between. Germline-derived CDR1 and CDR2 are MNHEY and SVGAGI. The CDR3 spells CASFRTLGEPQHF. The DNA of the CDR3 is TGTGCCAGCTTCCGGACTCTTGGGGAGCCCCAGCATTTT.

The rearrangement uses TRBV19 and TRBJ1-4; D ambiguous. V lost 5 bases, J lost 8 bases, and 15 bases lay in between. The germline CDR1 and CDR2 sequences are LNHDA and SQIVND (reference sequence). This CDR3 spans 14 amino acids. The CDR3: CASSGRVGQEKLFF. CDR3 bases: TGTGCCAGTAGTGGCCGGGTAGGTCAGGAAAAACTGTTTTTT. The complete variable domain, with remaining parts taken from reference TRBV19 and TRBJ1-4, reads DGGITQSPKYLFRKEGQNVTLSCEQNLNHDAMYWYRQDPGQGLRLIYYSQIVNDFQKGDIAEGYSVSREKKESFPLTVTSAQKNPTAFYLCASSGRVGQEKLFFGSGTQLSVL.

The chain has TRBV7-3 and TRBJ2-3; D might be TRBD2 (5 bases). Between the trimmed V and J ends, which lost 0 bases and 4 bases, there was a span of 8 bases. Germline V gives CDR1 SGHTA, CDR2 FQGTGA. The CDR3 consists of 14 residues. The DNA of the CDR3 is TGTGCCAGCAGCTTAACCCACGGGGCAGATACGCAGTATTTT. Translation gives CASSLTHGADTQYF.

V gene TRBV5-1 combines with J gene TRBJ2-3; the match to TRBD2 covers 8 bases. The CDR3 covers 16 residues. Per the germline V gene, CDR1 is SGHRS and CDR2 is YFSETQ. The ends lost 4 bases at V and 3 bases at J; junction bases unmatched: 10. CDR3 nucleotides: TGCGCCAGCAGCCAGCAGCGGGAGCTGAAGACAGATACGCAGTATTTT. Residues: CASSQQRELKTDTQYF.

V is TRBV30 and J is TRBJ2-4, with TRBD1 matching over 7 bases. The J segment lost 8 bases and the V segment lost 3 bases, leaving 1 base of the junction unmatched. The CDR3 covers 11 residues. The V gene's germline CDR1 is GTSNPN and CDR2 SVGIG (reference sequence). The CDR3, as DNA: TGTGCCTGGAGGCAGGGGGACATTCAGTACTTC. This codes for CAWRQGDIQYF.

This chain uses TRBV19 with TRBJ1-1; 7 nucleotides agree with TRBD1. CDR3 length: 15 residues. CDR1 LNHDA and CDR2 SQIVND come from the germline V gene (reference sequence). V was pared by 3 bases and J by 2 bases, with 6 bases of the junction left unmatched. DNA of the CDR3: TGTGCCAGTAGTATTATCGGGACAGTAAACACTGAAGCTTTCTTT. Translating gives CASSIIGTVNTEAFF. The entire variable domain, with the rest obtained from reference TRBV19 and TRBJ1-1, is as follows: DGGITQSPKYLFRKEGQNVTLSCEQNLNHDAMYWYRQDPGQGLRLIYYSQIVNDFQKGDIAEGYSVSREKKESFPLTVTSAQKNPTAFYLCASSIIGTVNTEAFFGQGTRLTVV.

CDR3 amino acids: CASSQQDRGTGNTIYF. In DNA, the CDR3 is TGTGCCAGCAGCCAACAAGACAGGGGCACTGGAAACACCATATATTTT. The J gene is TRBJ1-3, the V gene TRBV4-2, with 8 bases that match TRBD1. The CDR3 sequence is 16 residues long. Germline-derived CDR1 and CDR2 are LGHNA and YNFKEQ. Trimming at V came to 2 bases and at J to 2 bases, leaving 5 bases not matched to a gene.

The chain carries TRBV11-2 and TRBJ2-3, with 12 bases matching TRBD2. Unmatched junction bases numbered 7, after V lost 5 bases and J lost 1 base. This CDR3 is built from 17 residues. The germline CDR1 and CDR2 sequences are SGHAT and FQNNGV. The CDR3 loop is CASSLAGGLGGTDTQYF. The CDR3 DNA follows: TGTGCCAGCAGCCTAGCGGGAGGGCTTGGGGGCACAGATACGCAGTATTTT.

The J gene is TRBJ2-4, the V gene TRBV30, with TRBD2 matching 7 bases. CDR3 size: 15 residues. From germline, CDR1 is GTSNPN and CDR2 SVGIG (reference sequence). V gave up 3 bases and J gave up 0 bases; unmatched junction bases: 5. The CDR3 region has the DNA TGTGCCTGGAGGGGGGGGATCCTAGCCAAAAACATTCAGTACTTC. The encoded protein is CAWRGGILAKNIQYF.

The V call is TRBV11-3, the J call TRBJ2-2; D gene uncertain. The CDR3 contains 12 residues. Germline V gives CDR1 SGHNT, CDR2 YENEEA. Trimming cost V 5 bases and J 7 bases, with 8 bases left between them. Here the CDR3 DNA reads TGTGCCAGCAGCAAAGCTATCGGGGAGCTGTTTTTT. Translation: CASSKAIGELFF.

The V gene is TRBV3-1 (or the pseudogene TRBV3-2), the J gene TRBJ1-5, with TRBD1 matching 7 bases. CDR3 length equals 15 residues. After removal of 6 bases from V and 0 bases from J, the junction contained 5 bases not matched to a gene. The germline V gene has CDR1 LGHDT and CDR2 YNNKEL (reference sequence). The CDR3 sequence: CASSDRAYSNQPQHF. In DNA form, the CDR3 reads TGTGCCAGCAGTGACAGGGCGTATAGCAATCAGCCCCAGCATTTT.

The chain joins TRBV19 to TRBJ1-5; 8 bases align to TRBD1. The CDR3 loop spans 15 amino acids. Germline lookup yields CDR1 LNHDA and CDR2 SQIVND (reference sequence). V was pared by 8 bases and J by 2 bases, with 8 bases of the junction left unmatched. CDR3 nucleotide sequence: TGTGCCAGTGATAGGTCGGACAGGGGCAATCAGCCCCAGCATTTT. This translates into CASDRSDRGNQPQHF.